Following are 20 T cell receptor beta chains from one sample sequenced in a study of CD4 T cell repertoires in COVID-19. Sequencing used immunoSEQ multiplex PCR; TCRdb keeps in-frame clones, though not all of them. The sample lists about 75,000 clones; about 83% were seen once. The source material was CD4+ T cells from peripheral blood, sampled after recovery from COVID-19. The receptors here all came from a human donor who had COVID-19.

This chain uses TRBV11-2 with TRBJ2-7; tentatively, D is TRBD2 (7 bases). This CDR3 is built from 13 residues. Trimming took off 2 bases at V and 6 bases at J, with 11 bases between the two ends. Germline V gene data show CDR1 as SGHAT and CDR2 as FQNNGV. The CDR3 loop is CASSLRGRGEQYF. The CDR3 region has the DNA TGTGCCAGCAGCTTAAGGGGGAGGGGCGAGCAGTACTTC.

V gene TRBV19 combines with J gene TRBJ2-3, with TRBD2 matching over 12 bases. The CDR3 sequence is 15 residues long. Germline V gene sequence: CDR1 LNHDA, CDR2 SQIVND (reference sequence). After removal of 6 bases from V and 6 bases from J, the junction contained 7 bases not matched to a gene. The CDR3 nucleotides read TGTGCCAGTAGCCTGACTAGCGGGAGATGGGATACGCAGTATTTT. Encoded protein: CASSLTSGRWDTQYF.

CDR3 nucleotide sequence: TGTGCCAGCAGCTTACAGAAGAACACTGAAGCTTTCTTT. It is translated as CASSLQKNTEAFF. The J gene is TRBJ1-1, the V gene TRBV11-3; D remains ambiguous. The CDR3 has 13 amino acids. V lost 2 bases to trimming and J lost 1 base, with 5 bases between them. The germline V gene has CDR1 SGHNT and CDR2 YENEEA.

The chain employs TRBV7-8 and TRBJ2-7, with TRBD2 matching 8 bases. There are 17 residues in the CDR3. Germline V gives CDR1 SGHVS, CDR2 FQNEAQ. With V trimmed by 2 bases and J by 3 bases, 12 bases remained unmatched. The CDR3 here is CASSLSSSGLTNYEQYF. The DNA of the CDR3 is TGTGCCAGCAGCTTAAGTTCTAGCGGGCTAACGAACTACGAGCAGTACTTC.

V and J are TRBV5-6 and TRBJ1-2; D remains ambiguous. Trimming stripped 0 bases from V and 4 bases from J, with 13 bases between. The germline V gene encodes CDR1 SGHDT and CDR2 YYEEEE. The CDR3 has 15 amino acids. The CDR3 DNA reads TGTGCCAGCAGCTTGGGACACCAAGTCCCCTATGGCTACACCTTC. Translation gives CASSLGHQVPYGYTF.

The V gene is TRBV19, the J gene TRBJ1-6, with no clear D. With 3 bases removed from V and 8 bases from J, the gap between germline ends came to 11 bases. The CDR3 has 14 residues. In germline, CDR1 is LNHDA, CDR2 SQIVND (reference sequence). CDR3 region: CASSMAPGDSPLHF. The CDR3 DNA is TGTGCCAGTAGTATGGCCCCGGGAGATTCACCCCTCCACTTT.

DNA of the CDR3: TGTGCCTGGAGTCTCCGGGTGACTGAAGCTTTCTTT. Protein: CAWSLRVTEAFF. This chain joins TRBV30 and TRBJ1-1; D is undetermined. The CDR3 is 12 amino acids. Germline V gene sequence: CDR1 GTSNPN, CDR2 SVGIG (reference sequence). V was cut by 2 bases and J by 5 bases, with 9 bases left in between.

The chain is built from TRBV18 and TRBJ2-7; D is undetermined. The CDR3 runs 14 residues. From germline, CDR1 is KGHSH and CDR2 LQKENI. V was pared by 2 bases and J by 1 base, with 9 bases between. In nucleotides, the CDR3 is TGTGCCAGCTCACCAGGCGGCGGTTCCTACGAGCAGTACTTC. Protein sequence: CASSPGGGSYEQYF.

The genes are TRBV12-3 or TRBV12-4 and TRBJ1-1; D might be TRBD1 (6 bases). The germline V and J ends were trimmed by 4 bases and 8 bases, with 14 bases remaining between them. The CDR3 is 13 amino acids. This chain's CDR3 is CASSYRGAAEAFF. The CDR3 bases are TGTGCCAGCAGTTATCGGGGGGCGGCGGAAGCTTTCTTT.

The chain joins TRBV11-2 to TRBJ2-6; D call uncertain. The germline V gene has CDR1 SGHAT and CDR2 FQNNGV. The CDR3 totals 15 residues. V was pared by 4 bases and J by 1 base, with 8 bases between. The chain's CDR3 is CASSSAFSGANVLTF. The CDR3 DNA reads as TGTGCCAGCAGCTCCGCATTTTCTGGGGCCAACGTCCTGACTTTC.

The chain has TRBV7-6 and TRBJ1-4; D is possibly TRBD1 (5 bases). V dropped 3 bases and J dropped 4 bases, with 9 bases sitting between them. This CDR3 has 14 amino acids. CDR1 is SGHVS and CDR2 is FNYEAQ in the germline V gene. In nucleotides, the CDR3 is TGTGCCAGCAGCTTGGGGGGGGGTAATGAAAAACTGTTTTTT. It codes for CASSLGGGNEKLFF.

The chain joins TRBV6-5 to TRBJ1-4; D is undetermined. V lost 3 bases to trimming and J lost 2 bases, with 7 bases between them. Germline V gene lookup returns CDR1 MNHEY and CDR2 SVGAGI. The length of the CDR3 is 14 residues. Here the CDR3 DNA reads TGTGCCAGCAGTTATCGGGTTACTAATGAAAAACTGTTTTTT. Translated: CASSYRVTNEKLFF.

This chain uses TRBV12-3 or TRBV12-4 with TRBJ2-5; 7 positions match TRBD1. Unmatched junction bases numbered 7, after V lost 9 bases and J lost 3 bases. The CDR3 contains 13 residues. The CDR3 sequence: CASSRDRKETQYF. The CDR3 DNA sequence: TGTGCCAGTAGCCGGGACAGAAAAGAGACCCAGTACTTC.

Only one count was recorded for this clone. The V call is TRBV5-1, the J call TRBJ1-6, with 10 bases aligning to TRBD1. Losses at the gene ends were 1 base for V and 7 bases for J; bases not matched to a gene: 5. Germline CDR1 SGHRS, CDR2 YFSETQ. The CDR3 spans 16 residues. CDR3 amino acids: CASSLTRQGANSPLHF. In DNA form, the CDR3 reads TGCGCCAGCAGCTTGACGAGACAGGGGGCGAATTCACCCCTCCACTTT.

This clone was found a few times. V usage is TRBV7-7 and J usage is TRBJ1-5; a possible D gene is TRBD1 (6 bases). The germline CDR1 and CDR2 sequences are SSHAT and FNYEAQ (reference sequence). The CDR3 spans 14 residues. Trimming took 5 bases from V and 6 from J, leaving 14 bases between them. The CDR3 DNA follows: TGTGCCAGCAGCCCCGGGACACAAGCTCAGCCCCAGCATTTT. As protein: CASSPGTQAQPQHF.

J is TRBJ1-2 and V is TRBV6-6; maybe TRBD1 (5 bases). V was shortened by 6 bases and J by 8 bases, with 22 bases between the two germline ends. Germline-derived CDR1 and CDR2 are MNHNY and SVGAGI (reference sequence). This CDR3 comprises 15 residues. The CDR3 reads CASSSGMGPLGGYTF. CDR3 bases: TGTGCCAGCAGCTCAGGGATGGGGCCATTGGGCGGCTACACCTTC.

The chain combines TRBV29-1 with TRBJ2-1; D not certain. The CDR3 runs 13 residues. Trimming stripped 4 bases from V and 0 bases from J, with 7 bases between. The V gene's germline CDR1 is SQVTM and CDR2 ANQGSEA. CDR3 DNA: TGCAGCGTTGGTTCCGGCTCCTACAATGAGCAGTTCTTC. Its protein is CSVGSGSYNEQFF.

This chain links TRBV9 with TRBJ2-1, with a weak D call TRBD1 (6 bases). Trimming cost V 4 bases and J 12 bases, with 11 bases left between them. This CDR3 has 11 amino acids. Germline assignment: CDR1 SGDLS and CDR2 YYNGEE. Here the CDR3 reads CASSSGVLQFF. CDR3 sequence (DNA): TGTGCCAGCAGCTCAGGGGTGTTGCAGTTCTTC.

CDR3 amino acids: CASSSQLAGGRLSTDTQYF. Written as DNA, the CDR3 is TGTGCCAGCAGCTCACAACTAGCGGGGGGGCGGTTAAGCACAGATACGCAGTATTTT. This rearrangement joins TRBV7-6 to TRBJ2-3; 13 nucleotides agree with TRBD2. J lost 0 bases, V lost 4 bases, and 10 bases had no gene match. The CDR3 is 19 amino acids. Germline V CDR1 and CDR2: SGHVS, FNYEAQ.

V is TRBV7-2 and J is TRBJ1-4; possible D gene TRBD1, 6 bases. This CDR3 has 14 amino acids. V was cut by 1 base and J by 8 bases, with 11 bases left in between. Looked up from germline, CDR1 is SGHTA and CDR2 is FQGNSA. CDR3 nucleotides: TGTGCCAGCAGCTTAGGGACAGCCGGCGAAAAACTGTTTTTT. It is translated as CASSLGTAGEKLFF.